This entry concerns a single T cell receptor (beta chain). The antigen remains undetermined. The data were obtained in a study of cytomegalovirus exposure and HLA in healthy donors. Points from the study as a whole: Later on, an analysis tied 15,000 to 20,000 TCR beta sequences to HLA alleles at 0.05 false discovery rate. Reportedly, diagnosis of cytomegalovirus status by the classifier showed high specificity and sensitivity. Later analysis demonstrated an association between a missense DCLRE1C variant and TCR beta V- and J-gene trimming. Most sequenced TCRs were rare (though some public TCRs occurred in many donors).

The PCR made use of 60 Vbeta and 13 Jbeta primers. Assay: immunoSEQ multiplex PCR; the TCRdb copy retains only in-frame clones and omits some. The sample has roughly 65,000 clones. The sample comprised PBMCs. The receptor comes from a boy younger than 18 in good health and CMV-seronegative.

The CDR3 DNA is TGTGCCAGCAGTGTAAGCGGGGCCAACGTCCTGACTTTC. This codes for CASSVSGANVLTF. The V and J genes are TRBV6-4 and TRBJ2-6; D ambiguous. From germline, CDR1 is MRHNA and CDR2 SNTAGT. Trimming removed 4 bases at V and 4 bases at J, with 5 bases between. The CDR3 totals 13 residues.